The 23 T cell receptor beta chains reported below all come from one sample, sequenced in a study of Ad26.COV2.S vaccination and SARS-CoV-2 variants. Treatment of the sample: over 15 received Ad26.COV2.S at low or high dose, single or two shots; five or six received placebo; per-sample allocation not given. Material that was analyzed had been drawn on day 63 after the first vaccine or placebo injection. Profiling relied on immunoSEQ multiplex PCR, and the TCRdb table lists in-frame clones only, not all of them. The sample holds about 350,000 clones, 70% to 90% seen once. This material consisted of peripheral blood, taken in a trial of Ad26.COV2.S vaccine versus placebo. The receptors shown here come from a person aged 18-60 years who received the Ad26.COV2.S COVID-19 vaccine or a placebo.

The chain carries TRBV7-2 and TRBJ1-2; D perhaps matches TRBD1 (5 bases). The V gene's germline CDR1 is SGHTA and CDR2 FQGNSA. Trimming pared 3 bases from V and 7 bases from J, leaving 12 bases between. This CDR3 contains 13 residues. DNA of the CDR3: TGTGCCAGCAGCTTCCGGGGGGTCGCTGGCTACACCTTC. Translation gives CASSFRGVAGYTF.

This chain uses TRBV4-3 with TRBJ1-1; D is undetermined. Germline CDR1 LGHNA, CDR2 YSLEER. V was pared by 2 bases and J by 1 base, with 20 bases between. The CDR3 length is 18 residues. CDR3 nucleotide sequence: TGCGCCAGCAGCCAAAAGACGGGGTGGCAAGAGGAGAACACTGAAGCTTTCTTT. Protein: CASSQKTGWQEENTEAFF.

The chain's CDR3 is CSATQGPTIYF. CDR3 coding DNA: TGCAGTGCAACCCAGGGACCCACCATATATTTT. V gene TRBV20-1 combines with J gene TRBJ1-3, with a weak D call TRBD1 (5 bases). This CDR3 comprises 11 residues. Germline assignment: CDR1 DFQATT and CDR2 SNEGSKA (reference sequence). The V and J ends lost 6 bases and 9 bases respectively, with 12 bases between them.

The V and J genes are TRBV5-5 and TRBJ1-2; possible D gene TRBD1, 6 bases. There are 15 residues in the CDR3. The germline V gene has CDR1 SGHKS and CDR2 YYEKEE (reference sequence). Trimming took 4 bases from V and 2 from J, leaving 15 bases between them. CDR3 sequence (DNA): TGTGCCAGCAGCCCCTCAGGGGCTTCCAACTATGGCTACACCTTC. Translated: CASSPSGASNYGYTF.

This clone was detected ten times or more. V is TRBV9 and J is TRBJ2-7; possible D gene TRBD1, 6 bases. Germline assignment: CDR1 SGDLS and CDR2 YYNGEE. Trimming took off 0 bases at V and 7 bases at J, with 14 bases between the two ends. The CDR3 extends over 14 amino acids. CDR3: CASSVEAGVGEQYF. CDR3 DNA sequence: TGTGCCAGCAGCGTAGAGGCAGGGGTGGGGGAGCAGTACTTC.

V and J are TRBV19 and TRBJ2-1; maybe TRBD2 (7 bases). CDR3 length: 17 residues. Germline V gene sequence: CDR1 LNHDA, CDR2 SQIVND (reference sequence). The germline V and J ends were trimmed by 3 bases and 7 bases, with 22 bases remaining between them. CDR3 in DNA: TGTGCCAGTAGTATCGCGGGGGCGGGTACGGGGGTAAATGAGCAGTTCTTC. It yields the protein CASSIAGAGTGVNEQFF.

The chain couples TRBV7-9 to TRBJ2-3; D call uncertain. Trimming cost V 7 bases and J 2 bases, with 13 bases left between them. Germline CDR1 SEHNR, CDR2 FQNEAQ (reference sequence). CDR3 length: 14 amino acids. The CDR3 nucleotides are TGTGCCAGCATATCCCAGTGGGACACAGATACGCAGTATTTT. Translating it yields CASISQWDTDTQYF.

The chain combines TRBV5-6 with TRBJ2-3, with D hard to call. Germline loops: CDR1 SGHDT, CDR2 YYEEEE. The CDR3 runs to 16 residues. V lost 1 base to trimming and J lost 0 bases, with 12 bases between them. Here the CDR3 DNA reads TGTGCCAGCAGCTTGTCGGTGCGCCGGAGCACAGATACGCAGTATTTT. Protein product: CASSLSVRRSTDTQYF.

This clone was seen a handful of times. The chain links TRBV5-1 to TRBJ1-6, with D uncertain. Germline V gene sequence: CDR1 SGHRS, CDR2 YFSETQ. CDR3 length: 16 amino acids. Trimming pared 4 bases from V and 5 bases from J, leaving 16 bases between. As DNA, the CDR3 is TGCGCCAGCAGCCTCGATCACCCCGGAAATAATTCACCCCTCCACTTT. It codes for CASSLDHPGNNSPLHF.

In this sample, this clone turned up a few times. The chain is built from TRBV10-2 and TRBJ1-6, with D tentatively TRBD1 (5 bases). CDR1 WSHSY and CDR2 SAAADI come from the germline V gene. The CDR3 totals 15 residues. V shed 2 bases and J shed 10 bases, with 15 bases lying between them. CDR3 residues: CASSENPARGSPLHF. The CDR3 DNA reads as TGCGCCAGCAGTGAGAATCCCGCCCGGGGGTCACCCCTCCACTTT.

This rearrangement joins TRBV28 to TRBJ2-4; 12 bases are shared with TRBD1. This CDR3 spans 15 amino acids. Trimming took 7 bases from V and 4 from J; bases not matched to a gene: 5. Germline V gene lookup returns CDR1 MDHEN and CDR2 SYDVKM. The CDR3 DNA reads TGTGCCAGCAAAGGGACAGGGGGCTTGAAAAACATTCAGTACTTC. Translating gives CASKGTGGLKNIQYF.

A single count supports this clone. This chain uses TRBV9 with TRBJ2-2; D call uncertain. The CDR3 length is 12 residues. Trimming removed 0 bases from V and 7 bases from J, with 4 bases in between. Per the germline V gene, CDR1 is SGDLS and CDR2 is YYNGEE. CDR3 sequence: CASSVVFGELFF. In DNA form, the CDR3 reads TGTGCCAGCAGCGTAGTGTTCGGGGAGCTGTTTTTT.

The J gene is TRBJ1-1, the V gene TRBV4-1, with 8 nucleotides matching TRBD1. There are 17 residues in the CDR3. J lost 3 bases, V lost 7 bases, and 16 bases had no gene match. Germline CDR1 reads MGHRA; CDR2 reads YSYEKL. The CDR3 DNA is TGCGCCAGCAACGCCGGGACAGGTGCCTTAGGGGACACTGAAGCTTTCTTT. As protein: CASNAGTGALGDTEAFF.

V is TRBV7-9 and J is TRBJ1-1; TRBD1 agrees at 8 bases. The V and J ends lost 5 bases and 1 base, in that order; junction bases with no gene match: 12. CDR1 is SEHNR and CDR2 is FQNEAQ in the germline V gene (reference sequence). The CDR3 runs to 17 residues. CDR3 sequence: CASSRANSGTGNTEAFF. CDR3 bases: TGTGCCAGCAGCCGCGCAAACTCCGGGACAGGGAACACTGAAGCTTTCTTT.

In this sample, this clone turned up many times. The chain recombines TRBV28 with TRBJ1-5; possible D gene TRBD1, 5 bases. This CDR3 comprises 21 residues. The germline V and J ends were trimmed by 3 bases and 3 bases, with 30 bases remaining between them. From germline, CDR1 is MDHEN and CDR2 SYDVKM. This CDR3 reads CASSFRFPPPVGQAVNQPQHF. The CDR3 bases are TGTGCCAGCAGTTTTCGGTTCCCCCCCCCAGTGGGGCAGGCCGTCAATCAGCCCCAGCATTTT.

V gene TRBV14 combines with J gene TRBJ2-3; TRBD1 matches 7 bases. CDR1 and CDR2 from the germline V gene are SGHDN and FVKESK. The CDR3 has 16 residues. J was trimmed by 0 bases and V by 2 bases; bases with no gene match: 5. CDR3 protein: CASSQNRGTSTDTQYF. CDR3 bases: TGTGCCAGCAGCCAAAACAGGGGTACTAGCACAGATACGCAGTATTTT.

The CDR3 sequence: CASSQMAQNTEAFF. As DNA, the CDR3 is TGCGCCAGCAGCCAGATGGCCCAGAACACTGAAGCTTTCTTT. V gene TRBV4-1 combines with J gene TRBJ1-1; D unresolved. CDR3 length equals 14 residues. Germline V gives CDR1 MGHRA, CDR2 YSYEKL. The germline V and J ends were trimmed by 3 bases and 1 base, with 9 bases remaining between them.

The V gene is TRBV7-9, the J gene TRBJ2-1, with a tentative D call TRBD1 (5 bases). Germline CDR1 is SEHNR and CDR2 is FQNEAQ (reference sequence). Trimming left V 2 bases short and J 4 bases short, with 9 bases between. The CDR3 is 14 amino acids. CDR3 in amino acids: CASSLTPGYNEQFF. CDR3 coding DNA: TGTGCCAGCAGCTTAACCCCAGGGTACAATGAGCAGTTCTTC.

The chain is built from TRBV2 and TRBJ2-3, with 8 bases fitting TRBD2. Germline V gene sequence: CDR1 SNHLY, CDR2 FYNNEI. The V and J ends lost 4 bases and 3 bases, in that order; junction bases with no gene match: 6. CDR3 length: 15 residues. CDR3 coding DNA: TGTGCCAGCAGTGCACTAGCGGAGCCAACAGATACGCAGTATTTT. The encoded protein is CASSALAEPTDTQYF.

This chain links TRBV13 with TRBJ2-4; possibly TRBD1 for D (6 bases). V was pared by 2 bases and J by 4 bases, with 9 bases between. The CDR3 consists of 14 residues. CDR1 PRHDT and CDR2 FYEKMQ come from the germline V gene (reference sequence). The CDR3 reads CASSLPGAKNIQYF. CDR3 nucleotide sequence: TGTGCCAGCAGCTTACCAGGGGCAAAAAACATTCAGTACTTC.

The chain is built from TRBV5-1 and TRBJ2-7; TRBD1 aligns across 8 bases. Germline CDR1 and CDR2: SGHRS and YFSETQ. V shed 3 bases and J 7 bases; nucleotides not matched to a gene: 12. The CDR3 has 15 residues. The CDR3 spells CASSSKMTGAGEQYF. CDR3 nucleotide sequence: TGCGCCAGCAGCTCAAAGATGACAGGGGCGGGAGAGCAGTACTTC.

This clone was observed a handful of times. The rearrangement links TRBV6-2 or TRBV6-3 to TRBJ2-7; D is uncertain. The germline V gene has CDR1 MNHEY and CDR2 SVGEGT. The CDR3 consists of 13 residues. Trimming left V 2 bases short and J 3 bases short, with 8 bases between. CDR3 DNA sequence: TGTGCCAGCAGTTACCCCGGCCTCTACGAGCAGTACTTC. It codes for CASSYPGLYEQYF.

The chain is built from TRBV7-8 and TRBJ1-4; D perhaps matches TRBD1 (5 bases). This CDR3 region has 15 residues. CDR1 and CDR2 (germline): SGHVS, FQNEAQ. V was shortened by 1 base and J by 8 bases, with 14 bases between the two germline ends. In DNA, the CDR3 is TGTGCCAGCAGCTTAGGGGGCAGGGAGTGGGAAAAACTGTTTTTT. Its translation: CASSLGGREWEKLFF. Full variable domain (outside the CDR3, taken from reference TRBV7-8 and TRBJ1-4): GAGVSQSPRYKVAKRGQDVALRCDPISGHVSLFWYQQALGQGPEFLTYFQNEAQLDKSGLPSDRFFAERPEGSVSTLKIQRTQQEDSAVYLCASSLGGREWEKLFFGSGTQLSVL.